The 5 T cell receptor beta chains below all came from one sample that was sequenced in a study of shared clonotypes between healthy human individuals. This table comes from immunoSEQ multiplex PCR, and its TCRdb copy is limited to in-frame clones, with some not included. The sample carries around 2.3 million clones, 90% to 96% recorded once. The sequencing sample was made of naive CD4+ T cells sorted from blood. Subset of the sample: CD45RA+ positively selected. These receptors all stem from a man aged 18 to 35 in good health.

This clone came up a few times. V gene TRBV7-2 combines with J gene TRBJ2-1, with TRBD2 matching over 11 bases. In germline, CDR1 is SGHTA, CDR2 FQGNSA. Trimming took 3 bases from V and 10 from J; bases not matched to a gene: 11. The CDR3 runs 16 residues. CDR3 protein: CASSFRSSGGLREQFF. CDR3 in DNA: TGTGCCAGCAGCTTTAGGTCTAGCGGGGGGCTCAGGGAGCAGTTCTTC.

The chain carries TRBV7-2 and TRBJ2-1; 9 positions match TRBD2. Germline assignment: CDR1 SGHTA and CDR2 FQGNSA. Trimming cost V 2 bases and J 3 bases; bases outside gene matches: 5. The CDR3 loop spans 16 amino acids. In nucleotides, the CDR3 is TGTGCCAGCAGCTTACCCCCGACTAGCGGCTACAATGAGCAGTTCTTC. It translates to CASSLPPTSGYNEQFF.

V and J are TRBV5-8 and TRBJ1-1, with 7 bases matching TRBD1. CDR3 size: 15 residues. Trimming at V came to 5 bases and at J to 5 bases, leaving 12 bases not matched to a gene. Looked up from germline, CDR1 is SGHTS and CDR2 is YDEGEE. The CDR3 loop reads CASRIQGRGMTEAFF. The CDR3 nucleotides are TGTGCCAGCAGGATACAGGGGAGGGGGATGACTGAAGCTTTCTTT.

The chain is built from TRBV27 and TRBJ2-3, with a tentative D call TRBD2 (5 bases). The CDR3 is made up of 14 amino acids. CDR1 is MNHEY, CDR2 SMNVEV, per germline (reference sequence). Trimming cost V 5 bases and J 0 bases, with 9 bases left between them. The CDR3 spells CASSGERSTDTQYF. The CDR3 DNA reads as TGTGCCAGCAGTGGGGAGAGGAGCACAGATACGCAGTATTTT.

V gene TRBV5-4 combines with J gene TRBJ2-5, with D maybe TRBD2 (6 bases). Germline CDR1 reads SGHNT; CDR2 reads YYREEE (reference sequence). CDR3 length: 13 amino acids. V lost 5 bases and J 5 bases, leaving 13 bases between the germline ends. The CDR3, as DNA: TGTGCCAGCAGGGTTAGCGGTACGGAGACCCAGTACTTC. Translating gives CASRVSGTETQYF.